This T cell receptor (beta chain) was recorded in a study of blood T cell repertoires in COVID-19 (dated by TCRdb to 2020 to 2022). For the study in its entirety: Collaborator samples came from the United States, Italy and Spain and covered acute and convalescent phases of COVID-19. The prospective study material was composed of cDNA or gDNA derived from T cells, B-cell-depleted T cells, or PBMCs. Subjects who had been exposed to COVID-19, were actively infected with it, or had recovered from it provided the deeply sampled blood TCRbeta repertoires that made up the dataset. The repertoires were released in a freely available public database intended as a resource for research on the immune response to SARS-CoV-2. Samples came from the ongoing ImmuneRACE study (first 160 participants) plus 1,254 subjects from 6 global collaborators. Nearly every sample came with metadata listing a de-identified subject ID, COVID-19 status, age in years and sex. Where HLA class I and class II types were available, the types were taken from metadata supplied by the sample provider, not from assay-based typing. The paper as a whole reports these results and caveats: Clinical and demographic metadata were provided uncurated, with the amount varying by source and participant.

TCRbeta CDR3 regions were amplified from genomic DNA by means of the immunoSEQ Assay, a bias-controlled multiplex PCR. From the authors' description of their analysis: Within the assay, amplification of reference gene primers was used to estimate how many nucleated cells each sample contained. To quantify the absolute abundance of each unique TCRbeta CDR3 rearrangement, sequence reads were collapsed and filtered. Productive Simpson clonality was computed per sample as the square root of Simpson's diversity index over productive rearrangements. TCRdb provides this immuneACCESS table in a form limited to in-frame rearrangements. Some clones are lacking; in checked studies, under half of them reflect an unresolved V gene, and why the rest are absent is not known. V and J calls and clone size come straight from that table; D and trimming were deduced from the DNA. Here the sample has under 250,000 clones; under 90% occur a single time. Approximately 4.9% of the sample is held by the ten biggest clonotypes.

V sheds 4 bases and J sheds 7 bases, leaving 11 bases between their ends. Spanning cysteine to phenylalanine, the CDR3 consists of 13 amino acids. Only the CDR3 region is kept as DNA, spanning 39 bases read in frame from base 1. The germline V gene gives CDR1 as SGHVS and CDR2 as FQNEAQ. About this clone itself: Its antigen remains unidentified. Per-nucleotide qualities are absent, and no much larger clonotype sits a single base away.

Enrolling through a virtual design, the prospective study's participants ranged in age from roughly 18 to 100 years and lived across approximately 25 United States geographic areas. In the prospective study, cohorts were assigned on the basis of participant-reported clinical history obtained from a screening survey and a study questionnaire. Exposed participants had been in contact, within 2 weeks of entering the study, with a person who had a PCR-confirmed or clinician-diagnosed case of COVID-19. Each participant in the prospective study had whole blood, serum and a nasopharyngeal or oropharyngeal swab collected by mobile phlebotomists. Prospective study participants could optionally give additional blood draws and questionnaires over an approximately two-month period. Prospective study blood samples were shipped either frozen or at room temperature before DNA extraction.

The specimen sequenced was PBMCs or T cells enriched from blood (not recorded which). The chain is assembled from TRBV7-8 and TRBJ1-5; the D gene lacks a confident call. This TCR derives from a woman aged 45-65 years who had been exposed to COVID-19. The bases read TGTGCCAGCAGCTCTAGTGTGTTCCAGCCCCAGCATTTT. It codes for CASSSSVFQPQHF.